This TCR beta chain derives from a study of glioma-infiltrating T cells. Study results and caveats: Very few CDR3 sequences were shared between tissue and blood. Gliomas, especially low-grade, showed above-expected tissue-blood divergence; non-neoplastic patients showed below.

The CDR3 has 11 residues. Notes on this clonotype: Antigen unknown. At one of its ends the junction is not consistent with the germline gene, which may arise from a read error.

Using RNA template, CDR3s of TCR alpha and beta were amplified with iRepertoire arm-PCR. For one-step reverse transcription and amplification, about 90-400 ng of tissue mRNA or PBMC total RNA was used. From the multiplex PCR reads, TCRdb called clonotypes with MiXCR, one entry per CDR3 protein. The sample has tens of thousands of distinct CDR3 sequences, approximately 39% seen once. This clonotype was sampled from a human donor with low-grade glioma or glioblastoma, undergoing nonglioma brain surgery, or in good health (not recorded which). Sequencing was carried out using glioma tissue, nonneoplastic brain tissue, or PBMCs (not recorded which). The V and J genes are TRBV12-3 or TRBV12-4 and TRBJ2-3, with D uncertain. The CDR3 here is CASISGDTQCF. In DNA form, the CDR3 reads TGTGCCAGCATCTCAGGAGATACTCAGTGTTTT.